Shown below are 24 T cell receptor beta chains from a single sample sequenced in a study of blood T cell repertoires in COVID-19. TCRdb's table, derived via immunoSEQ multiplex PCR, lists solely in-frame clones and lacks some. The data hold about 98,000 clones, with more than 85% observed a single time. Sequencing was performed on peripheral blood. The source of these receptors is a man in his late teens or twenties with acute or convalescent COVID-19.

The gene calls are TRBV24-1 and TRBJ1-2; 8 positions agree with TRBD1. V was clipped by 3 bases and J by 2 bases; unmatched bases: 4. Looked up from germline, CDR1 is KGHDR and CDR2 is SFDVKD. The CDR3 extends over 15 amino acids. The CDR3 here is CATSDDRTGNYGYTF. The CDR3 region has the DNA TGTGCCACCAGTGATGATCGGACAGGGAACTATGGCTACACCTTC.

CDR3 region: CASTPGQTTYGYTF. CDR3 sequence (DNA): TGTGCCAGTACCCCGGGACAAACAACCTATGGCTACACCTTC. This chain joins TRBV19 and TRBJ1-2; a possible D gene is TRBD1 (6 bases). Germline CDR1 is LNHDA and CDR2 is SQIVND (reference sequence). CDR3 length: 14 residues. V dropped 7 bases and J dropped 4 bases, with 16 bases sitting between them.

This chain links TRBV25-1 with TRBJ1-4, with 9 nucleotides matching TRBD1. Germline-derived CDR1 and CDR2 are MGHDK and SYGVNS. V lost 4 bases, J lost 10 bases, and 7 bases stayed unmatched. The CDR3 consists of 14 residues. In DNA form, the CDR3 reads TGTGCCAGCAGTGCGGGACAGGGTGGCGGAAAACTGTTTTTT. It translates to CASSAGQGGGKLFF.

CDR3 in amino acids: CASSLKGAGPNTEAFF. As DNA, the CDR3 is TGTGCCAGCAGCTTAAAAGGGGCCGGGCCGAACACTGAAGCTTTCTTT. This rearrangement joins TRBV11-2 to TRBJ1-1, with D perhaps matching TRBD1 (5 bases). V was trimmed by 2 bases and J by 1 base, leaving 14 bases between them. This CDR3 is 16 amino acids long. Germline V gives CDR1 SGHAT, CDR2 FQNNGV.

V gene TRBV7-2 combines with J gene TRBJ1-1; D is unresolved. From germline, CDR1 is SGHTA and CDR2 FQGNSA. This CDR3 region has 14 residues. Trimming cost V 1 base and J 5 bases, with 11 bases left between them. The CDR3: CASSLVGPGTEAFF. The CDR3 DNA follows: TGTGCCAGCAGCTTAGTTGGTCCGGGAACTGAAGCTTTCTTT. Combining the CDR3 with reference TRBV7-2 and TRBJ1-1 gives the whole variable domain GAGVSQSPSNKVTEKGKDVELRCDPISGHTALYWYRQSLGQGLEFLIYFQGNSAPDKSGLPSDRFSAERTGGSVSTLTIQRTQQEDSAVYLCASSLVGPGTEAFFGQGTRLTVV.

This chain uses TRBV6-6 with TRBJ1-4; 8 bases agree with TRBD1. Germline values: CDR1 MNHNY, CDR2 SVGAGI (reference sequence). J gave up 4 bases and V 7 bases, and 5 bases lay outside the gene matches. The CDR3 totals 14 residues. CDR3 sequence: CASKGGQVNEKLFF. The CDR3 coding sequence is TGTGCCAGCAAGGGGGGACAGGTTAATGAAAAACTGTTTTTT.

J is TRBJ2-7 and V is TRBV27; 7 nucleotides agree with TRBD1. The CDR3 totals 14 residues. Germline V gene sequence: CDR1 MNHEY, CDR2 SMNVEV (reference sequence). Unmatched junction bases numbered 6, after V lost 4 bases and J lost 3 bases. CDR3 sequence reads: CASSYRGIRYEQYF. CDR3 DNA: TGTGCCAGCAGTTACAGGGGAATTCGCTACGAGCAGTACTTC.

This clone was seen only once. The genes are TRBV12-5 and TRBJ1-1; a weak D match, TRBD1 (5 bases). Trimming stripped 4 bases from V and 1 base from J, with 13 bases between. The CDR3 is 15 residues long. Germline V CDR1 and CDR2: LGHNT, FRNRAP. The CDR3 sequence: CASGSDIWKNTEAFF. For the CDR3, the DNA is TGTGCTAGTGGTTCGGACATCTGGAAGAACACTGAAGCTTTCTTT.

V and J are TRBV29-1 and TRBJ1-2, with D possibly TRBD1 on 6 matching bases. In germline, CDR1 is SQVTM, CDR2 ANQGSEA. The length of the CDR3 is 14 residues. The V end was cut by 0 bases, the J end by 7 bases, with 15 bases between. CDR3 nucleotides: TGCAGCGTTGAAGATTATACACAGGGAGTTGGCTACACCTTC. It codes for CSVEDYTQGVGYTF.

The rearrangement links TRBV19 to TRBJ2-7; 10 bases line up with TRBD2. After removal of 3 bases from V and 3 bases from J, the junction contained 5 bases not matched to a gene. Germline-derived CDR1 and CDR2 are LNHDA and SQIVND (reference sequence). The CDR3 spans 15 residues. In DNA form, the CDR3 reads TGTGCCAGTAGTATTAGGCTAGCGGGGGTCTACGAGCAGTACTTC. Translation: CASSIRLAGVYEQYF.

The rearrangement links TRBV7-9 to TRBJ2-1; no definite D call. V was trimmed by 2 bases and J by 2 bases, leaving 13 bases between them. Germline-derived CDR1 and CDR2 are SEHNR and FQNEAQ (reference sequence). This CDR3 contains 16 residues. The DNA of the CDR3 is TGTGCCAGCAGCTTACCCCTGGTACCTACCTACAATGAGCAGTTCTTC. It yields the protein CASSLPLVPTYNEQFF.

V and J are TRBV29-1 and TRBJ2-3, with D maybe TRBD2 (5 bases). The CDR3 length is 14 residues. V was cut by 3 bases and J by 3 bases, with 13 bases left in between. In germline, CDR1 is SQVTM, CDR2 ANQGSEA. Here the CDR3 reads CSVDIGKGTDTQYF. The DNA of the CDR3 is TGCAGCGTTGATATCGGGAAAGGTACAGATACGCAGTATTTT.

The CDR3 DNA reads as TGTGCCACCAGTGATTCCCAGGGGGCGCGGGCCGGGGAGCTGTTTTTT. As protein: CATSDSQGARAGELFF. The chain is built from TRBV24-1 and TRBJ2-2; 8 nucleotides agree with TRBD1. Germline CDR1 reads KGHDR; CDR2 reads SFDVKD. The CDR3 runs to 16 residues. The ends lost 2 bases at V and 6 bases at J; junction bases unmatched: 7.

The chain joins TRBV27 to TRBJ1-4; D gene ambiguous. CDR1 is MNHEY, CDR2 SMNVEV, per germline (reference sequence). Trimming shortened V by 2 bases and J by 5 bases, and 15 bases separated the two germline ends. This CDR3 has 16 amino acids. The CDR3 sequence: CASSLAFQTRNEKLFF. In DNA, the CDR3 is TGTGCCAGCAGTTTAGCCTTCCAAACTAGGAATGAAAAACTGTTTTTT.

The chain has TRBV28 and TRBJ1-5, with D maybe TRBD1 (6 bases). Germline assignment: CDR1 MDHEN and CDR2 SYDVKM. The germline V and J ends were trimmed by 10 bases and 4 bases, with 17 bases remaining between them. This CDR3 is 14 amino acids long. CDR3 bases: TGTGCCACCAGAGTCGGGACAACAAATCAGCCCCAGCATTTT. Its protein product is CATRVGTTNQPQHF.

The CDR3 DNA reads TGCGCCAGCAGTGAGTCAGGGGTCGGGGCCAACGTCCTGACTTTC. Its protein product is CASSESGVGANVLTF. The V call is TRBV10-1, the J call TRBJ2-6; possibly TRBD1 for D (5 bases). This CDR3 has 15 amino acids. V dropped 0 bases and J dropped 4 bases, with 7 bases sitting between them. Per the germline V gene, CDR1 is WNHNN and CDR2 is SYGVQD (reference sequence).

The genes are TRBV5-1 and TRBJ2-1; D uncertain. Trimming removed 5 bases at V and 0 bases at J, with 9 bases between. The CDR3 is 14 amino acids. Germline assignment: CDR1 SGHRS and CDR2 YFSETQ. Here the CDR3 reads CASRTLSSYNEQFF. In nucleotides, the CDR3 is TGCGCCAGCAGAACCCTGAGCTCCTACAATGAGCAGTTCTTC.

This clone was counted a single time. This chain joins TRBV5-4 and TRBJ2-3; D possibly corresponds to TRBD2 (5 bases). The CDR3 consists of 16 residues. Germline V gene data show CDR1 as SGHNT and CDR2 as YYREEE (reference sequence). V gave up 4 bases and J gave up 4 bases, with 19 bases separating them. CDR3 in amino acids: CASSGTDVANPDTQYF. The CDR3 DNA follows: TGTGCCAGCAGCGGAACAGACGTAGCGAATCCAGATACGCAGTATTTT.

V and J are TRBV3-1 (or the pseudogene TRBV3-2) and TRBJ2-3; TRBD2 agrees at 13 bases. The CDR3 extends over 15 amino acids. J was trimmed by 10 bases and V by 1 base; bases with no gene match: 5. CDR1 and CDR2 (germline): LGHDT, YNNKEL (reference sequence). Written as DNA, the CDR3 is TGTGCCAGCAGCCAAGGGACTAGCGGGGGACTGGCGCAGTATTTT. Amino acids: CASSQGTSGGLAQYF.

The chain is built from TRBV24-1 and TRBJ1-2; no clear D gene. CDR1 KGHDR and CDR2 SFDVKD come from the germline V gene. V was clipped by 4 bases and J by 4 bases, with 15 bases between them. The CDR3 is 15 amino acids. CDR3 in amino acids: CATSDPRRGFYGYTF. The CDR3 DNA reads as TGTGCCACCAGTGACCCCCGGCGGGGATTCTATGGCTACACCTTC.

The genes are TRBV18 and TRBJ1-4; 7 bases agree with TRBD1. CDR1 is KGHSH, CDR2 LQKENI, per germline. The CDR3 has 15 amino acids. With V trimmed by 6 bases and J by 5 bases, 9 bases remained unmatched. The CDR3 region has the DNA TGTGCCAGCTCGCCCAGCAGGGGGGTAAATGAAAAACTGTTTTTT. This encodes CASSPSRGVNEKLFF.

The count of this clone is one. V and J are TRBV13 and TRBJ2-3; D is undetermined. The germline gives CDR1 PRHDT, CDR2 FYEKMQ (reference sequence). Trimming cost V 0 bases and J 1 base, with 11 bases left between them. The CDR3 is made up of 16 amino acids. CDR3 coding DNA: TGTGCCAGCAGCTTAGGTGCGTCTACCCGCACAGATACGCAGTATTTT. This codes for CASSLGASTRTDTQYF.

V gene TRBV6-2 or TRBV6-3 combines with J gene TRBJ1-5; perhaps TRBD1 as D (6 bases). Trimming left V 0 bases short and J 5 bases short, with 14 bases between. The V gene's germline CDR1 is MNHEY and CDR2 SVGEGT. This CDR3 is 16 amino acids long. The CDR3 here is CASSYSSGARDQPQHF. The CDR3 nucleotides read TGTGCCAGCAGTTACTCGTCAGGGGCGAGAGATCAGCCCCAGCATTTT.

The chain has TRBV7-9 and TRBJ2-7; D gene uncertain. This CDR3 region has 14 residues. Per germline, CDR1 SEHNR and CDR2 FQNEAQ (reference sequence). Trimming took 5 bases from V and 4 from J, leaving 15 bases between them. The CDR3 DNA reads TGTGCCAGCAGCACGCCTCTTGCGGTTTACGAGCAGTACTTC. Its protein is CASSTPLAVYEQYF.